Following are 19 T cell receptor beta chains from one sample sequenced in a study of blood T cell repertoires in COVID-19. Sequencing used immunoSEQ multiplex PCR; TCRdb keeps in-frame clones, though not all of them. Altogether fewer than 200,000 clones are present, roughly 91% being singletons, with the ten largest covering almost 5%. Sample: peripheral blood. The receptors derive from a man younger than 35 with COVID-19, enrolled during active disease.

There are a few counts of this clone. The gene calls are TRBV6-5 and TRBJ2-7, with TRBD1 matching 9 bases. The CDR3 runs 14 residues. Trimming at V came to 4 bases and at J to 5 bases, leaving 6 bases not matched to a gene. Germline lookup yields CDR1 MNHEY and CDR2 SVGAGI. CDR3 sequence reads: CASSSNRGLHEQYF. The DNA for the CDR3 is TGTGCCAGCAGTTCGAACAGGGGGCTCCACGAGCAGTACTTC.

This chain connects TRBV19 to TRBJ2-5; 10 bases agree with TRBD2. V dropped 6 bases and J dropped 2; count of bases not matched to a gene: 12. This CDR3 spans 17 amino acids. CDR1 is LNHDA, CDR2 SQIVND, per germline (reference sequence). The DNA for the CDR3 is TGTGCCAGTAGACCGGGACTAGCGAATCAGCAGCAAGAGACCCAGTACTTC. Its translation: CASRPGLANQQQETQYF.

The CDR3 DNA follows: TGTGCCAGCAGCCTCTTTAGCGGGAGGTTCAGTAATGAGCAGTTCTTC. Translated, it gives CASSLFSGRFSNEQFF. The J gene is TRBJ2-1, the V gene TRBV3-1 (or the pseudogene TRBV3-2); 10 nucleotides agree with TRBD2. The CDR3 contains 16 residues. Trimming took 4 bases from V and 7 from J; bases not matched to a gene: 10. Germline V gene sequence: CDR1 LGHDT, CDR2 YNNKEL (reference sequence).

The CDR3 region has the DNA TGTGCCAGCAGTCTCAGGGGGTGGACTGAAGCTTTCTTT. This translates into CASSLRGWTEAFF. The rearrangement links TRBV6-5 to TRBJ1-1, with 7 nucleotides matching TRBD1. The CDR3 runs 13 residues. Germline trimming cut 5 bases from V and 5 bases from J; bases unmatched to any gene: 5. CDR1 is MNHEY and CDR2 is SVGAGI in the germline V gene.

The V gene is TRBV7-2, the J gene TRBJ2-2; TRBD2 might be the D (6 bases). With 5 bases removed from V and 3 bases from J, the gap between germline ends came to 10 bases. From germline, CDR1 is SGHTA and CDR2 FQGNSA. This CDR3 contains 14 residues. The CDR3 bases are TGTGCCAGCAGCACCCGGGACTACACCGGGGAGCTGTTTTTT. Its translation: CASSTRDYTGELFF.

The chain uses TRBV29-1 and TRBJ1-2; 9 bases map to TRBD1. The V gene end was trimmed by 6 bases and the J gene end by 8 bases; junction bases not matched to a gene: 16. The germline V gene encodes CDR1 SQVTM and CDR2 ANQGSEA. The CDR3 loop spans 15 amino acids. The CDR3 nucleotides read TGCAGCGTCCAAGGGGCGGACAGGGGCGCTTGGGGCTACACCTTC. Its protein product is CSVQGADRGAWGYTF.

As regards this clone: A read error may produce the germline difference seen at one junction end. The chain joins TRBV5-4 to TRBJ1-4; D call uncertain. Germline CDR1 and CDR2: SGHNT and YYREEE (reference sequence). This CDR3 is 14 amino acids long. The CDR3 DNA follows: TGTGCCAGCAGCTTCGGTCCGGGTGGTGAAAAACTGCTTTTT. It codes for CASSFGPGGEKLLF.

The rearrangement links TRBV7-2 to TRBJ2-1, with TRBD2 identical over 11 bases. Germline V gene data show CDR1 as SGHTA and CDR2 as FQGNSA. The CDR3 sequence is 15 residues long. The V gene end was trimmed by 7 bases and the J gene end by 8 bases; junction bases not matched to a gene: 10. The CDR3 DNA reads as TGTGCCAGCAACCCACTAGCGGGAGTTGTCGATGAGCAGTTCTTC. Translation: CASNPLAGVVDEQFF.

The V call is TRBV11-2, the J call TRBJ2-5, with 7 bases identical to TRBD2. Germline V gene lookup returns CDR1 SGHAT and CDR2 FQNNGV. Unmatched junction bases numbered 7, after V lost 1 base and J lost 5 bases. The CDR3 covers 15 residues. CDR3 residues: CASSLVWREKETQYF. CDR3 in DNA: TGTGCCAGCAGCTTAGTATGGCGGGAGAAGGAGACCCAGTACTTC. Full variable domain (outside the CDR3, taken from reference TRBV11-2 and TRBJ2-5): EAGVAQSPRYKIIEKRQSVAFWCNPISGHATLYWYQQILGQGPKLLIQFQNNGVVDDSQLPKDRFSAERLKGVDSTLKIQPAKLEDSAVYLCASSLVWREKETQYFGPGTRLLVL.

The genes are TRBV28 and TRBJ2-1, with 7 bases lining up with TRBD2. The V gene's germline CDR1 is MDHEN and CDR2 SYDVKM. The CDR3 consists of 17 residues. V dropped 2 bases and J dropped 6; count of bases not matched to a gene: 13. The chain's CDR3 is CASSLLSKAGLRNEQFF. The CDR3, as DNA: TGTGCCAGCAGTTTACTTTCGAAAGCGGGATTACGCAATGAGCAGTTCTTC.

This chain joins TRBV5-5 and TRBJ1-1; no firm D call. Germline CDR1 and CDR2: SGHKS and YYEKEE (reference sequence). V lost 1 base and J 0 bases, leaving 7 bases between the germline ends. The CDR3 runs to 14 residues. In DNA, the CDR3 is TGTGCCAGCAGCTTGACAGAAATGAACACTGAAGCTTTCTTT. Translation: CASSLTEMNTEAFF.

The chain couples TRBV19 to TRBJ2-1, with D uncertain. Trimming shortened V by 7 bases and J by 0 bases, and 7 bases separated the two germline ends. The CDR3 runs to 13 residues. Germline V gene lookup returns CDR1 LNHDA and CDR2 SQIVND (reference sequence). The CDR3 DNA reads TGTGCCAGTAAACCGAGCTCCTACAATGAGCAGTTCTTC. It codes for CASKPSSYNEQFF.

The chain links TRBV12-5 to TRBJ2-2; D remains ambiguous. This CDR3 is built from 16 residues. Germline CDR1 LGHNT, CDR2 FRNRAP. Trimming shortened V by 1 base and J by 6 bases, and 15 bases separated the two germline ends. DNA for the CDR3: TGTGCTAGTGGTTTGGACCGGGTGAAAAGCCCCGGGGAGCTGTTTTTT. This translates into CASGLDRVKSPGELFF.

V gene TRBV7-2 combines with J gene TRBJ1-5; no definite D call. The germline V gene has CDR1 SGHTA and CDR2 FQGNSA. CDR3 length equals 14 residues. Trimming cost V 1 base and J 0 bases, with 4 bases left between them. This chain's CDR3 is CASSLDGSNQPQHF. The CDR3 bases are TGTGCCAGCAGCTTAGACGGTAGCAATCAGCCCCAGCATTTT.

The chain couples TRBV29-1 to TRBJ2-1; weak D call: TRBD2 (6 bases). CDR1 is SQVTM, CDR2 ANQGSEA, per germline. The CDR3 is 10 residues long. Trimming cost V 3 bases and J 12 bases, with 9 bases left between them. CDR3 coding DNA: TGCAGCGTTGAGAGGAGGGGGCAGTTCTTC. Amino acids: CSVERRGQFF.

This clone was picked up one time. V usage is TRBV28 and J usage is TRBJ1-1; D is undetermined. V lost 1 base to trimming and J lost 6 bases, with 12 bases between them. Germline CDR1 reads MDHEN; CDR2 reads SYDVKM. The CDR3 extends over 14 amino acids. CDR3 protein: CASSLLPGTPEAFF. As DNA, the CDR3 is TGTGCCAGCAGTTTATTACCGGGTACCCCTGAAGCTTTCTTT.

The gene calls are TRBV9 and TRBJ2-1; TRBD1 agrees at 8 bases. Germline assignment: CDR1 SGDLS and CDR2 YYNGEE. V was pared by 4 bases and J by 8 bases, with 11 bases of the junction left unmatched. The CDR3 spans 15 residues. Written as DNA, the CDR3 is TGTGCCAGCAGCCCCAAGGACAGGGAAAGGGATGAGCAGTTCTTC. The encoded protein is CASSPKDRERDEQFF.

The J gene is TRBJ2-7, the V gene TRBV14; possibly TRBD1 for D (6 bases). This CDR3 has 14 amino acids. Germline CDR1 reads SGHDN; CDR2 reads FVKESK. V lost 2 bases and J 3 bases, leaving 11 bases between the germline ends. CDR3 residues: CASSQYAGVYEQYF. Here the CDR3 DNA reads TGTGCCAGCAGCCAATACGCAGGGGTCTACGAGCAGTACTTC. The full variable domain, rest sourced from reference TRBV14 and TRBJ2-7, is EAGVTQFPSHSVIEKGQTVTLRCDPISGHDNLYWYRRVMGKEIKFLLHFVKESKQDESGMPNNRFLAERTGGTYSTLKVQPAELEDSGVYFCASSQYAGVYEQYFGPGTRLTVT.

This chain links TRBV5-4 with TRBJ2-7; 8 nucleotides line up with TRBD2. The CDR3 is made up of 18 amino acids. The J segment lost 1 base and the V segment lost 0 bases, leaving 12 bases of the junction unmatched. CDR1 and CDR2 (germline): SGHNT, YYREEE (reference sequence). The CDR3 region is CASSLAAASGSTSYEQYF. The CDR3 DNA follows: TGTGCCAGCAGCTTGGCAGCGGCTAGCGGGTCCACTTCCTACGAGCAGTACTTC.